A selection of T cell receptor beta chains follows, all from one sample in a study of T cells in Graves' hyperthyroidism and ophthalmopathy. A single record per CDR3 protein comes from TCRdb applying MiXCR to the multiplex PCR reads. The table has around 690,000 distinct CDR3 sequences, around 15% seen once. The source material was blood. The receptors originated from a man between 45 and 60 years old with Graves' hyperthyroidism. The CDR3 runs from the conserved cysteine through the conserved F or W. Size values are once, few and many counts, or a class for expanded clones, and some rows have none.

abundance	v_gene	j_gene	CDR3aa
many	TRBV7-9	TRBJ2-1	CASSLVSSGRGYNEQFF
NA	TRBV5-8	TRBJ1-6	CASSPYRGRGGSPLHF
NA	TRBV18	TRBJ2-3	CASSPRASGPGADTQYF
NA	TRBV6-1	TRBJ1-2	CASRTGGSDYGYTF
many	TRBV5-1	TRBJ2-3	CASSLAGPRDTQYF
NA	TRBV2	TRBJ1-2	CASSPNRQGAYGYTF
few	TRBV20-1	TRBJ2-5	CSVVSGTQQETQYF
many	TRBV20-1	TRBJ2-1	CSARGTFNEQFF
many	TRBV12-3/TRBV12-4	TRBJ1-1	CASRLGHANTEAFF
NA	TRBV20-1	TRBJ1-1	CSASPREGSAFF
many	TRBV2	TRBJ2-2	CASSFGIWGAGELFF
many	TRBV28	TRBJ2-5	CASRRQGAGETQYF
NA	TRBV19	TRBJ1-2	CASSVQGRWNYGYTF
NA	TRBV4-2	TRBJ1-3	CASSQEQGNPGGNTIYF
many	TRBV28	TRBJ2-2	CASSFNPRNTGELFF
few	TRBV28	TRBJ1-2	CASRLTGLYGYTF
few	TRBV6-1	TRBJ2-2	CASRRGVDAGELFF
many	TRBV7-8	TRBJ2-1	CASSVPGRHYNEQFF
many	TRBV28	TRBJ1-4	CASRTGGGPNEKLFF
many	TRBV20-1	TRBJ2-7	CSARQGTYEQYF
many	TRBV12-3/TRBV12-4	TRBJ1-2	CASSVRGHLDYGYTF
many	TRBV6-5	TRBJ1-2	CASSYSSVEGYTF
many	TRBV14	TRBJ1-1	CASSHRQGRGSTEAFF
many	TRBV7-9	TRBJ2-1	CASSDNSEQFF
many	TRBV10-3	TRBJ2-7	CAISEGGSSYEQYF
many	TRBV3-1	TRBJ2-2	CASSQDKVGELFF
many	TRBV3-1	TRBJ1-1	CASSHGPNTEAFF
many	TRBV3-1	TRBJ2-5	CASSQATSGFPRVTQYF
few	TRBV7-9	TRBJ1-2	CASSLDRFFDSYTF
many	TRBV5-1	TRBJ1-1	CASSLSGPLGPEAFF